The 23 T cell receptor beta chains presented below share a single source sample, sequenced in a study of blood T cell repertoires in COVID-19. TCRdb's table, derived via immunoSEQ multiplex PCR, lists solely in-frame clones and lacks some. The repertoire holds about 300,000 clones, with around 80% as singletons. The specimen sequenced was peripheral blood. These receptors all come from a woman aged 45-60 years with acute or convalescent COVID-19.

V usage is TRBV6-5 and J usage is TRBJ2-7, with D possibly matching TRBD1 (6 bases). The CDR3 contains 12 residues. Trimming stripped 4 bases from V and 7 bases from J, with 11 bases between. Germline-derived CDR1 and CDR2 are MNHEY and SVGAGI. DNA of the CDR3: TGTGCCAGCAGTTTTGAAGGGGGAGAGCAGTACGTC. It encodes CASSFEGGEQYV.

The rearrangement joins TRBV10-3 to TRBJ2-4; weak D call: TRBD2 (5 bases). Germline CDR1 is ENHRY and CDR2 is SYGVKD. V dropped 3 bases and J dropped 1 base, with 16 bases sitting between them. The CDR3 covers 17 residues. The CDR3 DNA reads as TGTGCCATCAGTGAATCGGACTCCAGAGGGGCCAAAAACATTCAGTACTTC. Amino acid sequence: CAISESDSRGAKNIQYF.

The rearrangement uses TRBV28 and TRBJ2-4, with TRBD1 matching over 9 bases. The CDR3 consists of 16 residues. Germline V CDR1 and CDR2: MDHEN, SYDVKM. The ends lost 5 bases at V and 6 bases at J; junction bases unmatched: 11. This CDR3 reads CASSLIWDRELNIQYF. Written as DNA, the CDR3 is TGTGCCAGCAGTCTCATCTGGGACAGGGAGTTAAACATTCAGTACTTC.

The J gene is TRBJ1-1, the V gene TRBV6-5; TRBD1 is a possible D gene (5 bases). Germline V gene sequence: CDR1 MNHEY, CDR2 SVGAGI. Trimming removed 4 bases from V and 5 bases from J, with 17 bases in between. This CDR3 comprises 15 residues. The CDR3 DNA reads as TGTGCCAGCAGTTCCTCCATGGGGGGGTCAACTGAAGCTTTCTTT. Protein: CASSSSMGGSTEAFF.

The J gene is TRBJ2-2, the V gene TRBV2; 8 bases match TRBD1. Germline values: CDR1 SNHLY, CDR2 FYNNEI. V lost 1 base and J lost 6; bases outside the gene matches: 13. The CDR3 is 18 amino acids. The CDR3 spells CASSEVEVTGAYPGELFF. CDR3 bases: TGTGCCAGCAGTGAAGTGGAGGTGACAGGGGCCTACCCCGGGGAGCTGTTTTTT.

V and J are TRBV5-1 and TRBJ2-4, with 7 bases fitting TRBD1. The ends lost 0 bases at V and 2 bases at J; junction bases unmatched: 2. Germline-derived CDR1 and CDR2 are SGHRS and YFSETQ. The CDR3 is 15 residues long. The CDR3: CASSLGQGTKNIQYF. CDR3 DNA: TGCGCCAGCAGCTTGGGACAGGGAACCAAAAACATTCAGTACTTC.

V usage is TRBV7-8 and J usage is TRBJ2-7, with D hard to call. Germline values: CDR1 SGHVS, CDR2 FQNEAQ. Trimming cost V 1 base and J 1 base, with 14 bases left between them. This CDR3 is 16 amino acids long. DNA for the CDR3: TGTGCCAGCAGCTTAGGGGCCGGCGATGCTTCCTACGAGCAGTACTTC. Its protein product is CASSLGAGDASYEQYF.

The chain employs TRBV7-9 and TRBJ2-5; no clear D gene. Germline-derived CDR1 and CDR2 are SEHNR and FQNEAQ (reference sequence). The CDR3 loop spans 15 amino acids. Trimming pared 5 bases from V and 3 bases from J, leaving 16 bases between. The CDR3 here is CASSPHGLSEETQYF. CDR3 coding DNA: TGTGCCAGCAGCCCACATGGGCTATCGGAAGAGACCCAGTACTTC.

This clone was counted a few times. The V gene is TRBV30, the J gene TRBJ1-4, with D maybe TRBD1 (5 bases). CDR3 length: 14 residues. CDR1 GTSNPN and CDR2 SVGIG come from the germline V gene (reference sequence). V lost 4 bases and J 3 bases, leaving 12 bases between the germline ends. CDR3 sequence reads: CAWNGGAPNEKLFF. The CDR3, as DNA: TGTGCCTGGAACGGAGGGGCCCCTAATGAAAAACTGTTTTTT.

V usage is TRBV14 and J usage is TRBJ2-3; possible D gene TRBD2, 5 bases. This CDR3 spans 13 amino acids. V was cut by 4 bases and J by 6 bases, with 11 bases left in between. The germline V gene has CDR1 SGHDN and CDR2 FVKESK. CDR3 protein: CASSRWESDTQYF. In DNA form, the CDR3 reads TGTGCCAGCAGCCGCTGGGAGTCGGATACGCAGTATTTT.

The V gene is TRBV13, the J gene TRBJ2-1; 9 nucleotides agree with TRBD2. The trim removed 5 bases at V and 8 bases at J, leaving 22 bases unmatched. The CDR3 is 19 residues long. Per the germline V gene, CDR1 is PRHDT and CDR2 is FYEKMQ (reference sequence). CDR3 sequence reads: CASSQGTSPKYGKSDEQFF. The CDR3 DNA reads TGTGCCAGCAGCCAAGGGACTAGCCCAAAATATGGGAAAAGCGATGAGCAGTTCTTC.

This chain joins TRBV14 and TRBJ1-6, with D possibly matching TRBD1 (5 bases). Trimming removed 0 bases from V and 3 bases from J, with 9 bases in between. CDR1 is SGHDN and CDR2 is FVKESK in the germline V gene. The length of the CDR3 is 16 residues. The CDR3 reads CASSQDGGVYNSPLHF. CDR3 nucleotides: TGTGCCAGCAGCCAAGACGGGGGGGTCTATAATTCACCCCTCCACTTT. Full variable domain (missing parts from reference TRBV14 and TRBJ1-6): EAGVTQFPSHSVIEKGQTVTLRCDPISGHDNLYWYRRVMGKEIKFLLHFVKESKQDESGMPNNRFLAERTGGTYSTLKVQPAELEDSGVYFCASSQDGGVYNSPLHFGNGTRLTVT.

CDR3 region: CAWGEHSENQPQHF. The CDR3 DNA reads TGTGCCTGGGGAGAACACAGTGAGAATCAGCCCCAGCATTTT. This sequence joins TRBV30 and TRBJ1-5; D remains unclear. The germline V gene encodes CDR1 GTSNPN and CDR2 SVGIG (reference sequence). V was cut by 5 bases and J by 4 bases, with 15 bases left in between. There are 14 residues in the CDR3.

This chain joins TRBV7-2 and TRBJ1-5; the match to TRBD1 covers 7 bases. The CDR3 has 14 amino acids. CDR1 is SGHTA, CDR2 FQGNSA, per germline. J gave up 4 bases and V 5 bases, and 5 bases lay outside the gene matches. The CDR3 region is CASSNRQGNQPQHF. Written as DNA, the CDR3 is TGTGCCAGCAGCAACCGACAGGGAAATCAGCCCCAGCATTTT. Looking up the rest from reference TRBV7-2 and TRBJ1-5 gives the full variable domain: GAGVSQSPSNKVTEKGKDVELRCDPISGHTALYWYRQSLGQGLEFLIYFQGNSAPDKSGLPSDRFSAERTGGSVSTLTIQRTQQEDSAVYLCASSNRQGNQPQHFGDGTRLSIL.

The chain links TRBV29-1 to TRBJ2-3; 7 positions match TRBD2. Germline V CDR1 and CDR2: SQVTM, ANQGSEA. With 4 bases clipped from V and 2 bases from J, the junction kept 9 bases outside the gene matches. There are 15 residues in the CDR3. CDR3 sequence reads: CSVVFVRDYTDTQYF. The CDR3, as DNA: TGCAGCGTTGTTTTTGTAAGGGACTACACAGATACGCAGTATTTT.

The CDR3: CAWSNGPQETQYF. CDR3 nucleotides: TGTGCCTGGAGTAATGGGCCGCAAGAGACCCAGTACTTC. The rearrangement uses TRBV30 and TRBJ2-5; D is undetermined. V lost 2 bases to trimming and J lost 2 bases, with 9 bases between them. Looked up from germline, CDR1 is GTSNPN and CDR2 is SVGIG (reference sequence). The CDR3 totals 13 residues.

The rearrangement uses TRBV20-1 and TRBJ1-1, with D unresolved. The germline V gene has CDR1 DFQATT and CDR2 SNEGSKA (reference sequence). Trimming took 3 bases from V and 5 from J, leaving 10 bases between them. This CDR3 region has 12 residues. Here the CDR3 DNA reads TGCAGTGCTAGTAGGCAGGTTACTGAAGCTTTCTTT. It codes for CSASRQVTEAFF.

The chain employs TRBV7-6 and TRBJ1-3, with unresolved D. The CDR3 runs 13 residues. V was clipped by 4 bases and J by 0 bases, with 4 bases between them. CDR1 and CDR2 (germline): SGHVS, FNYEAQ. CDR3 region: CASSSISGNTIYF. CDR3 in DNA: TGTGCCAGCAGCTCCATCTCTGGAAACACCATATATTTT. The variable domain in full, with the rest retrieved from reference TRBV7-6 and TRBJ1-3, is GAGVSQSPRYKVTKRGQDVALRCDPISGHVSLYWYRQALGQGPEFLTYFNYEAQQDKSGLPNDRFSAERPEGSISTLTIQRTEQRDSAMYRCASSSISGNTIYFGEGSWLTVV.

J is TRBJ2-1 and V is TRBV5-4; weak D call: TRBD1 (5 bases). V was trimmed by 4 bases and J by 7 bases, leaving 18 bases between them. CDR3 length: 15 residues. Germline V gene lookup returns CDR1 SGHNT and CDR2 YYREEE (reference sequence). CDR3 nucleotides: TGTGCCAGCAGCCCCTCGGCAGGGAATTGGAATGAGCAGTTCTTC. It codes for CASSPSAGNWNEQFF. Together with reference TRBV5-4 and TRBJ2-1, the CDR3 gives the full variable domain: ETGVTQSPTHLIKTRGQQVTLRCSSQSGHNTVSWYQQALGQGPQFIFQYYREEENGRGNFPPRFSGLQFPNYSSELNVNALELDDSALYLCASSPSAGNWNEQFFGPGTRLTVL.

The chain recombines TRBV15 with TRBJ2-1, with TRBD2 identical over 15 bases. V lost 1 base to trimming and J lost 0 bases; unmatched junction nucleotides: 7. This CDR3 has 20 residues. Germline V gene data show CDR1 as LNHNV and CDR2 as YYDKDF (reference sequence). The CDR3 loop is CATSRGPGTSGGSSYNEQFF. CDR3 in DNA: TGTGCCACCAGCAGAGGTCCTGGGACTAGCGGGGGGAGCTCCTACAATGAGCAGTTCTTC.

The chain couples TRBV4-2 to TRBJ1-3; D is unclear. This CDR3 has 16 amino acids. Germline loops: CDR1 LGHNA, CDR2 YNFKEQ. The V and J ends lost 0 bases and 2 bases respectively, with 11 bases between them. The CDR3 loop reads CASSQDRRTAGNTIYF. As DNA, the CDR3 is TGTGCCAGCAGCCAAGATCGAAGAACAGCTGGAAACACCATATATTTT.

The sample holds one count of this clone. The chain joins TRBV5-1 to TRBJ2-3; 7 bases agree with TRBD1. Germline V gene sequence: CDR1 SGHRS, CDR2 YFSETQ. This CDR3 spans 17 amino acids. V lost 5 bases and J lost 1; bases outside the gene matches: 13. Here the CDR3 DNA reads TGCGCCAGCAGGGAAGCCACAGGGGCGAGTGGCACAGATACGCAGTATTTT. Amino acids: CASREATGASGTDTQYF.

The rearrangement links TRBV29-1 to TRBJ1-3; no clear D. Trimming cost V 3 bases and J 6 bases, with 6 bases left between them. This CDR3 is 11 amino acids long. Germline CDR1 and CDR2: SQVTM and ANQGSEA. CDR3 bases: TGCAGCGTTGATGAGTTAAACACCATATATTTT. Its protein is CSVDELNTIYF.